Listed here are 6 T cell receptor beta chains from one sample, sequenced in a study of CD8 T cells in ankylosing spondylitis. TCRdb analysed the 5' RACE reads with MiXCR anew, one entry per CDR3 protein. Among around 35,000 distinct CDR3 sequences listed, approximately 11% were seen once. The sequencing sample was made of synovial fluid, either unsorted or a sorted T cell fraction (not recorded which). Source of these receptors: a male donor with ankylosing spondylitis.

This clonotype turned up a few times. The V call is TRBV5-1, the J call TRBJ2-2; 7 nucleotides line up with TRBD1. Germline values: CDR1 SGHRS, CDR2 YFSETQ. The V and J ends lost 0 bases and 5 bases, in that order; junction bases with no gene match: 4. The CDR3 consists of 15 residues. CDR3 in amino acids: CASSLAEQGTGELFF. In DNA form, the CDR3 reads TGCGCCAGCAGCTTGGCTGAACAGGGGACCGGGGAGCTGTTTTTT. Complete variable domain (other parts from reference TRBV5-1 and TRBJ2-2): KAGVTQTPRYLIKTRGQQVTLSCSPISGHRSVSWYQQTPGQGLQFLFEYFSETQRNKGNFPGRFSGRQFSNSRSEMNVSTLELGDSALYLCASSLAEQGTGELFFGEGSRLTVL.

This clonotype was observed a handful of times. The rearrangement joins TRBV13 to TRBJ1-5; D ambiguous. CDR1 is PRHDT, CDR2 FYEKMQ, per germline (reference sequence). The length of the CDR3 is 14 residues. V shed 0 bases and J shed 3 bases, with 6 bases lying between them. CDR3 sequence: CASSLGQINQPQHF. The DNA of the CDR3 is TGTGCCAGCAGCTTAGGACAGATCAATCAGCCCCAGCATTTT.

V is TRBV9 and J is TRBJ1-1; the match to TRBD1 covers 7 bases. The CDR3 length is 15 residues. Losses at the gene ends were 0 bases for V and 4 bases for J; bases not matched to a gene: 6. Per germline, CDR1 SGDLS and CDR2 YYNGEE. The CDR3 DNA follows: TGTGCCAGCAGCGTAGTAGGACAGGTGGGCACTGAAGCTTTCTTT. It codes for CASSVVGQVGTEAFF.

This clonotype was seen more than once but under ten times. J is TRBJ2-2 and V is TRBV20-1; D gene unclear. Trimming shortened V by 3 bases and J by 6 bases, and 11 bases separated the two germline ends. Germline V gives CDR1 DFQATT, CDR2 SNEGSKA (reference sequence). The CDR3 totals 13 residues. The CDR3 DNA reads TGCAGTGCTAGGCAGCCTTGGCCCGGGGAGCTGTTTTTT. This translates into CSARQPWPGELFF.

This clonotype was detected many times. The CDR3 loop is CASSVVAGATEQFF. The CDR3 DNA follows: TGTGCCAGCAGCGTAGTCGCGGGAGCGACTGAGCAGTTCTTC. V usage is TRBV9 and J usage is TRBJ2-1; 7 bases fit TRBD2. This CDR3 contains 14 residues. Germline V lookup: CDR1 SGDLS, CDR2 YYNGEE. The junction had 6 bases not matched to a gene; V was cut back by 0 bases and J by 9 bases.

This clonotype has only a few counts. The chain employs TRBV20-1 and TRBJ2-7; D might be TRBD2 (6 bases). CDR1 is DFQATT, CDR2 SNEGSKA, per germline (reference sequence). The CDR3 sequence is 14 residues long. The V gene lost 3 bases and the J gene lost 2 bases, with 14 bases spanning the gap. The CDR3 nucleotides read TGCAGTGCTAGCCCCCGGGACTTAGCCTACGAGCAGTACTTC. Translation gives CSASPRDLAYEQYF.